Below are 12 T cell receptor beta chains sequenced from a single sample in a study of Tregs in tolerant kidney transplant recipients. The data were produced by immunoSEQ multiplex PCR, yet TCRdb's version contains in-frame clones alone and is incomplete. The sample consists of some 250,000 clones, about 80% of them appearing once. Material for sequencing was CD4+ T cells from blood. Receptors were obtained from a human donor in good health.

The chain links TRBV5-1 to TRBJ2-3; 10 bases line up with TRBD2. CDR3 length: 16 residues. Germline lookup yields CDR1 SGHRS and CDR2 YFSETQ. Trimming cost V 5 bases and J 4 bases; bases outside gene matches: 10. CDR3 bases: TGCGCCAGCAGATCTTCTAGCGGGAGCTACGCAGATACGCAGTATTTT. This sequence encodes CASRSSSGSYADTQYF.

The rearrangement uses TRBV7-2 and TRBJ1-4; D is uncertain. CDR3 length equals 15 residues. Germline CDR1 reads SGHTA; CDR2 reads FQGNSA. Trimming removed 5 bases from V and 10 bases from J, with 20 bases in between. Here the CDR3 DNA reads TGTGCCAGCAGCCCGCGTCGGACTAGGTACGGAAAACTGTTTTTT. This gives the protein CASSPRRTRYGKLFF.

This clone showed up just a few times. The chain couples TRBV10-2 to TRBJ1-1, with D perhaps TRBD1 (6 bases). The V gene's germline CDR1 is WSHSY and CDR2 SAAADI. This CDR3 has 12 amino acids. V shed 9 bases and J shed 1 base, with 9 bases lying between them. CDR3 bases: TGCGCCAGTCAACAGGGGAACACTGAAGCTTTCTTT. Amino acid sequence: CASQQGNTEAFF.

The chain uses TRBV5-1 and TRBJ2-1; 7 bases are shared with TRBD2. V lost 0 bases to trimming and J lost 4 bases; unmatched junction nucleotides: 7. This CDR3 contains 16 residues. The germline V gene encodes CDR1 SGHRS and CDR2 YFSETQ. CDR3 coding DNA: TGCGCCAGCAGCTTGGTCGGGCGGGGGAGTTACAATGAGCAGTTCTTC. Residues: CASSLVGRGSYNEQFF.

The chain links TRBV13 to TRBJ2-1; 10 nucleotides agree with TRBD2. The CDR3 is 16 amino acids. Germline CDR1 PRHDT, CDR2 FYEKMQ (reference sequence). J gave up 5 bases and V 4 bases, and 8 bases lay outside the gene matches. As DNA, the CDR3 is TGTGCCAGCAGCTCACGGCGAGCGGGAGGGCACAATGAGCAGTTCTTC. Protein: CASSSRRAGGHNEQFF.

The J gene is TRBJ2-6, the V gene TRBV10-1; 7 bases agree with TRBD1. In germline, CDR1 is WNHNN, CDR2 SYGVQD (reference sequence). Trimming at V came to 2 bases and at J to 8 bases, leaving 15 bases not matched to a gene. CDR3 length: 18 residues. Here the CDR3 reads CASSETLPTGVRSNVLTF. The CDR3, as DNA: TGCGCCAGCAGTGAGACACTCCCCACAGGGGTTAGGTCCAACGTCCTGACTTTC.

This clone was detected only once. The J gene is TRBJ1-6, the V gene TRBV19; no reliable D call. The length of the CDR3 is 17 residues. Per germline, CDR1 LNHDA and CDR2 SQIVND (reference sequence). V was cut by 3 bases and J by 7 bases, with 19 bases left in between. For the CDR3, the DNA is TGTGCCAGTAGTATTTCTGGCAGGTCTACGAGGAATTCACCCCTCCACTTT. It is translated as CASSISGRSTRNSPLHF.

The rearrangement uses TRBV13 and TRBJ2-3; TRBD1 aligns across 8 bases. The germline gives CDR1 PRHDT, CDR2 FYEKMQ (reference sequence). J lost 5 bases, V lost 1 base, and 11 bases had no gene match. The CDR3 contains 17 residues. In DNA, the CDR3 is TGTGCCAGCAGCTTAGATGTCTTACAGGGGGGTGGAGATACGCAGTATTTT. It codes for CASSLDVLQGGGDTQYF.

CDR3 sequence (DNA): TGTGCCAGCAGCTTCGGGGGCGGCCTGTACTACGAGCAGTACTTC. The encoded protein is CASSFGGGLYYEQYF. The genes are TRBV7-6 and TRBJ2-7, with D perhaps assigned TRBD1 or TRBD2 (6 bases each). V shed 3 bases and J shed 3 bases, with 15 bases lying between them. CDR3 length: 15 amino acids. Germline CDR1 SGHVS, CDR2 FNYEAQ. Complete variable domain (other parts from reference TRBV7-6 and TRBJ2-7): GAGVSQSPRYKVTKRGQDVALRCDPISGHVSLYWYRQALGQGPEFLTYFNYEAQQDKSGLPNDRFSAERPEGSISTLTIQRTEQRDSAMYRCASSFGGGLYYEQYFGPGTRLTVT.

The rearrangement joins TRBV30 to TRBJ2-2; no clear D. Trimming took off 3 bases at V and 1 base at J, with 6 bases between the two ends. CDR1 GTSNPN and CDR2 SVGIG come from the germline V gene (reference sequence). The CDR3 runs 13 residues. The CDR3 loop is CAWRTQNTGELFF. In nucleotides, the CDR3 is TGTGCCTGGAGGACTCAGAACACCGGGGAGCTGTTTTTT.

The chain carries TRBV21-1 and TRBJ1-5. TRBV21-1 is annotated as a pseudogene. The CDR3 totals 15 residues. In DNA, the CDR3 is TGTGCCAGCAGCCCCTATCTATATAGCAATCAGCCCCAGCATTTT. Amino acids: CASSPYLYSNQPQHF.

The gene calls are TRBV18 and TRBJ1-1, with TRBD1 as a possible D gene (6 bases). Trimming left V 6 bases short and J 1 base short, with 9 bases between. CDR1 is KGHSH, CDR2 LQKENI, per germline. This CDR3 region has 13 residues. CDR3 amino acids: CASSSDRNTEAFF. DNA for the CDR3: TGTGCCAGCTCGTCGGACAGGAACACTGAAGCTTTCTTT.